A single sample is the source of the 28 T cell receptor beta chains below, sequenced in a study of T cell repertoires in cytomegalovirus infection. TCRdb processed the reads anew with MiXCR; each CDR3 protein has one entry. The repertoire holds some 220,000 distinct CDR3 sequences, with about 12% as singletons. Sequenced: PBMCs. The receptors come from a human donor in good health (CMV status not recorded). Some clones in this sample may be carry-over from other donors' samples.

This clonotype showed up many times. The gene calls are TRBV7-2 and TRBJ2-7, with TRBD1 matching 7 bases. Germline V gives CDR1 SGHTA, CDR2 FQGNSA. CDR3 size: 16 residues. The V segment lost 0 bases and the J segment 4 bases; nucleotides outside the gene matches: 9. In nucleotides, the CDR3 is TGTGCCAGCAGCTTAGCCCCGACAGGGCGCCTTTACGAGCAGTACTTC. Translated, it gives CASSLAPTGRLYEQYF.

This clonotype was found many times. The CDR3 is CASSIDLIGDLTVLSPLHF. CDR3 in DNA: TGTGCCAGTAGTATAGATCTAATCGGCGATCTGACAGTGCTTTCACCCCTCCACTTT. The genes are TRBV19 and TRBJ1-6; maybe TRBD1 (5 bases). V was clipped by 0 bases and J by 9 bases, with 24 bases between them. Germline V lookup: CDR1 LNHDA, CDR2 SQIVND (reference sequence). The CDR3 runs 19 residues.

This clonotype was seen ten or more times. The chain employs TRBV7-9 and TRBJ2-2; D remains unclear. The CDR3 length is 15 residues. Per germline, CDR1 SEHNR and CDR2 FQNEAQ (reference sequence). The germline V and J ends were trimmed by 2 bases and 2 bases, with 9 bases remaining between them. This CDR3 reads CASSLKRLNTGELFF. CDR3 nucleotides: TGTGCCAGCAGCTTAAAAAGGCTTAACACCGGGGAGCTGTTTTTT.

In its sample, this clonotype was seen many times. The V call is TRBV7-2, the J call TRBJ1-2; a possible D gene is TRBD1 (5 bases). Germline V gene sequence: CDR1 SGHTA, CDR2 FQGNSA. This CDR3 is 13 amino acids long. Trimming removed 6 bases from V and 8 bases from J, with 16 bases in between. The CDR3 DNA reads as TGTGCCAGCAGTCAGGCGACAGAAGGAGGCTACACCTTC. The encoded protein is CASSQATEGGYTF.

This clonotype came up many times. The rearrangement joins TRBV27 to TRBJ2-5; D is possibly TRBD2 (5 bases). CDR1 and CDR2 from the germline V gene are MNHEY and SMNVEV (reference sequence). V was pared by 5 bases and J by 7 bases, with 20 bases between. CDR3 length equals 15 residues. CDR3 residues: CASSLGSGPSGTQYF. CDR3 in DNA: TGTGCCAGCAGTCTGGGGAGCGGACCCTCGGGGACCCAGTACTTC.

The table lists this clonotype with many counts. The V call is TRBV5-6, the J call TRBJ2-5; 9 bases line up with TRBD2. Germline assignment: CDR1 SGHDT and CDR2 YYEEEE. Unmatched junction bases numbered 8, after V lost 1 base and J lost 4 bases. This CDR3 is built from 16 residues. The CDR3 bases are TGTGCCAGCAGCTTGTATGGGCGGGGGGGCCGAGAGACCCAGTACTTC. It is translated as CASSLYGRGGRETQYF.

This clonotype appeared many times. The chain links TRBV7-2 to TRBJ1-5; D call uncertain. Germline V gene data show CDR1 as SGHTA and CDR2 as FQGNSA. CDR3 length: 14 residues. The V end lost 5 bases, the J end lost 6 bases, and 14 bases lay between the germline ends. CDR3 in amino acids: CASSQVGWGQPQHF. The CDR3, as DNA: TGTGCCAGCAGCCAGGTGGGGTGGGGTCAGCCCCAGCATTTT.

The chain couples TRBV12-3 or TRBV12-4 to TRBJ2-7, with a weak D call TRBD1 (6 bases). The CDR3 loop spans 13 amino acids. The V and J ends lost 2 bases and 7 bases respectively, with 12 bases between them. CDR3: CASSLKQGVEQYF. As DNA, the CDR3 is TGTGCCAGCAGTTTAAAACAGGGCGTAGAGCAGTACTTC.

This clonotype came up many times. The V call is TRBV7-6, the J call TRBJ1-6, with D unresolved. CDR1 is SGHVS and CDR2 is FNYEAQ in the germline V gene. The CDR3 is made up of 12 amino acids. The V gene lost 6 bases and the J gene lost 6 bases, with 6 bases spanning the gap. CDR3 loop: CASRESNSPLHF. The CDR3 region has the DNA TGTGCCAGCAGGGAGAGTAATTCACCCCTCCACTTT.

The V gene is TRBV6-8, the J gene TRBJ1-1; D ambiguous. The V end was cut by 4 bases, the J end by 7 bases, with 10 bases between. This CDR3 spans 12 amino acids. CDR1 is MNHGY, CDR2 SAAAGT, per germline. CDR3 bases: TGTGCCAGCAGTTCCGGGGTGGGTGAAGCTTTCTTT. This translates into CASSSGVGEAFF.

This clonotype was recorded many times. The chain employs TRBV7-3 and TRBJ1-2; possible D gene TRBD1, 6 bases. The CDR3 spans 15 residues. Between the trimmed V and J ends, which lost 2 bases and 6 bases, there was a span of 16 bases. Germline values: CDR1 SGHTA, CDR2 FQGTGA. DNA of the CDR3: TGTGCCAGCAGCTTAGGCAGGGGACCATATCATGGCTACACCTTC. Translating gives CASSLGRGPYHGYTF.

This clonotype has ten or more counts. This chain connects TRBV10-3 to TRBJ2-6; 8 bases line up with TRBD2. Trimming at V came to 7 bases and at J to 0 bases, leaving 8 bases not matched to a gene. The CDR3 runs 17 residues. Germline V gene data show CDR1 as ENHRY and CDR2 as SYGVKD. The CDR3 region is CAITDSGASSGANVLTF. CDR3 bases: TGTGCCATCACCGATAGCGGGGCAAGCTCTGGGGCCAACGTCCTGACTTTC.

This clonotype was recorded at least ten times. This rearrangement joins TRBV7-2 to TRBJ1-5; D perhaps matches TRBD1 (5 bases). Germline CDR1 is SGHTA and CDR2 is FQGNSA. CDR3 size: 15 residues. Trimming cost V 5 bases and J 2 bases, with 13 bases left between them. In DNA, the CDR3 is TGTGCCAGCAGCCCTGACAGTACCGGCAATCAGCCCCAGCATTTT. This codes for CASSPDSTGNQPQHF.

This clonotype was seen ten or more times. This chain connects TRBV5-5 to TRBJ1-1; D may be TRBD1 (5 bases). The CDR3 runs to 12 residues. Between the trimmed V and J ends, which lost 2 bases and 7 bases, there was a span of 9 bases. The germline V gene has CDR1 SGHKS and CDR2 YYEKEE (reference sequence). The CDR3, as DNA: TGTGCCAGCAGCTTTGGGCAGGGTGAAGCTTTCTTT. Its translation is CASSFGQGEAFF.

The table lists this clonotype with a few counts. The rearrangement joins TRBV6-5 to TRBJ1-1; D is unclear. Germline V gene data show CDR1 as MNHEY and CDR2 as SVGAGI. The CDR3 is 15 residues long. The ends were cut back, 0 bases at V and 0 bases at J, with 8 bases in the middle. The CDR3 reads CASSYSSGMNTEAFF. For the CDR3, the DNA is TGTGCCAGCAGTTACTCGTCGGGTATGAACACTGAAGCTTTCTTT.

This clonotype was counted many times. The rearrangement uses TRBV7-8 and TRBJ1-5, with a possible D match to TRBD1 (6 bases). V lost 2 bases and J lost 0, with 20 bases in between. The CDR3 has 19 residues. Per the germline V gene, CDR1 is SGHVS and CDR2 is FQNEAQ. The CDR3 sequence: CASSLLGQGRGSSNQPQHF. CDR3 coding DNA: TGTGCCAGCAGCTTACTCGGGCAGGGGAGGGGTAGTAGCAATCAGCCCCAGCATTTT.

The DNA for the CDR3 is TGTGCCAGCAGTAGTCTAGGACTAGCGGGAGGCACAGATACGCAGTATTTT. Protein product: CASSSLGLAGGTDTQYF. The V gene is TRBV28, the J gene TRBJ2-3, with TRBD2 matching 13 bases. The trim removed 5 bases at V and 1 base at J, leaving 6 bases unmatched. CDR1 is MDHEN and CDR2 is SYDVKM in the germline V gene. This CDR3 is 17 amino acids long.

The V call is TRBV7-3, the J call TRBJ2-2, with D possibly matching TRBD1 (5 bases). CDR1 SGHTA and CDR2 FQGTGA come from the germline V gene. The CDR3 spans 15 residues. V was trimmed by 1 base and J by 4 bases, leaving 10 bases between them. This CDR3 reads CASSLSAGITGELFF. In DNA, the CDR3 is TGTGCCAGCAGCTTAAGCGCAGGGATCACCGGGGAGCTGTTTTTT. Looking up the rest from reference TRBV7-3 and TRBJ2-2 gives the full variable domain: GAGVSQTPSNKVTEKGKYVELRCDPISGHTALYWYRQSLGQGPEFLIYFQGTGAADDSGLPNDRFFAVRPEGSVSTLKIQRTERGDSAVYLCASSLSAGITGELFFGEGSRLTVL.

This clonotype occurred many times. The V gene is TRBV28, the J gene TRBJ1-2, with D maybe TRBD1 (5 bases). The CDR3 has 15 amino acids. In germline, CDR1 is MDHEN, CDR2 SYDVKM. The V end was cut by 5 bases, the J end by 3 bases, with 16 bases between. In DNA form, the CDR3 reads TGTGCCAGCAGTCTCTCCAGGGCAGTTGACTATGGCTACACCTTC. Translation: CASSLSRAVDYGYTF.

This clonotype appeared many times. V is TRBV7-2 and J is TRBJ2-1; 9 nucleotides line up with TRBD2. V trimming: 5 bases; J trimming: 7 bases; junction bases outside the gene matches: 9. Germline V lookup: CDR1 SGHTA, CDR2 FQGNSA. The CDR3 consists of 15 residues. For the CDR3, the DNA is TGTGCCAGCAGCCGTTGGGCGGGGGGGCCGAATGAGCAGTTCTTC. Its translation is CASSRWAGGPNEQFF. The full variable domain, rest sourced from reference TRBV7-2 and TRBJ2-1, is GAGVSQSPSNKVTEKGKDVELRCDPISGHTALYWYRQSLGQGLEFLIYFQGNSAPDKSGLPSDRFSAERTGGSVSTLTIQRTQQEDSAVYLCASSRWAGGPNEQFFGPGTRLTVL.

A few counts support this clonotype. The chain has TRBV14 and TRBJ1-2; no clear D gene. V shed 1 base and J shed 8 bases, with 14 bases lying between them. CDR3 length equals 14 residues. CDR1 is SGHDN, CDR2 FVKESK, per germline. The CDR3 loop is CASSQAGVRQGYTF. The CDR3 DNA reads TGTGCCAGCAGCCAAGCAGGTGTCCGCCAGGGCTACACCTTC.

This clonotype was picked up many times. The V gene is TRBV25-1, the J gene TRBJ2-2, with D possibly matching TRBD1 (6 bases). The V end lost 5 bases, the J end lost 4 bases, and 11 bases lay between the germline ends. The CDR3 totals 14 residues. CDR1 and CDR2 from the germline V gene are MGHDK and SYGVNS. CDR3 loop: CASSKRGSTGELFF. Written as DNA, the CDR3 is TGTGCCAGCAGTAAAAGGGGGAGCACCGGGGAGCTGTTTTTT.

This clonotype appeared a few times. CDR3 nucleotides: TGTGCCAGCAGATACAGGGGGCGTCAGGGCTACACCTTC. Encoded protein: CASRYRGRQGYTF. The rearrangement links TRBV28 to TRBJ1-2, with 9 bases lining up with TRBD1. Trimming at V came to 6 bases and at J to 8 bases, leaving 7 bases not matched to a gene. Germline CDR1 and CDR2: MDHEN and SYDVKM. CDR3 length: 13 amino acids.

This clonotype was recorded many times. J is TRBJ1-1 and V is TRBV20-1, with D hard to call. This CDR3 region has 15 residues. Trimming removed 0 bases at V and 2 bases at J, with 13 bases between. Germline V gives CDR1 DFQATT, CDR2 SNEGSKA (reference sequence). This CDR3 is CSARDGRRTNTEAFF. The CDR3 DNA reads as TGCAGTGCTAGAGATGGGCGGAGAACAAACACTGAAGCTTTCTTT.

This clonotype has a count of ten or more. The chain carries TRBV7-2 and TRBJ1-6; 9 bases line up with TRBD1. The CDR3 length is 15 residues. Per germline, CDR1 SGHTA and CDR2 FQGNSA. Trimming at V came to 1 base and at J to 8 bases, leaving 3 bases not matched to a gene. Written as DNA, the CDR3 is TGTGCCAGCAGCTTAGACAGGGGGCGGCATTCACCCCTCCACTTT. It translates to CASSLDRGRHSPLHF. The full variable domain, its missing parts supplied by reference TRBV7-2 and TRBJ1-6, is GAGVSQSPSNKVTEKGKDVELRCDPISGHTALYWYRQSLGQGLEFLIYFQGNSAPDKSGLPSDRFSAERTGGSVSTLTIQRTQQEDSAVYLCASSLDRGRHSPLHFGNGTRLTVT.

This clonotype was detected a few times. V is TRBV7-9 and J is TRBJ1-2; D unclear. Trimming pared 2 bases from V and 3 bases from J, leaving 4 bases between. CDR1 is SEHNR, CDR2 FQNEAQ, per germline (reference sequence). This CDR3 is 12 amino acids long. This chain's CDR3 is CASSLPDYGYTF. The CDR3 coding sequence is TGTGCCAGCAGCTTACCGGACTATGGCTACACCTTC.

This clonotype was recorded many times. CDR3 protein: CASSGQGDSPLHF. CDR3 DNA: TGTGCCAGCAGCGGACAGGGGGATTCACCCCTCCACTTT. J is TRBJ1-6 and V is TRBV25-1; TRBD1 matches at 10 bases. The CDR3 covers 13 residues. Germline loops: CDR1 MGHDK, CDR2 SYGVNS. The J segment lost 8 bases and the V segment lost 6 bases, leaving 1 base of the junction unmatched.

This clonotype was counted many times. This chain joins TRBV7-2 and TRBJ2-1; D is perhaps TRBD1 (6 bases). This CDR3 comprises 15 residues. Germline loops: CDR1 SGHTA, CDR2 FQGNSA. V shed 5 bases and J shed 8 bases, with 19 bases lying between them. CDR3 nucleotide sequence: TGTGCCAGCAGCCTCTCCGGGACATCCGTCGATGAGCAGTTCTTC. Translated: CASSLSGTSVDEQFF. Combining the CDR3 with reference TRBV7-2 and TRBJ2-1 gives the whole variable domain GAGVSQSPSNKVTEKGKDVELRCDPISGHTALYWYRQSLGQGLEFLIYFQGNSAPDKSGLPSDRFSAERTGGSVSTLTIQRTQQEDSAVYLCASSLSGTSVDEQFFGPGTRLTVL.